This T cell receptor (beta chain) was recovered during a study of identical twins. Germline V gene lookup returns CDR1 LGHNA and CDR2 YNFKEQ. V lost 4 bases to trimming and J lost 6 bases, with 12 bases between them. This CDR3 has 14 residues. Points from the study as a whole: The study based its conclusions on cross-sectional statistical analysis and did not follow the same donors.

Carrying unique molecular identifiers, the cDNA also gained a universal primer site through template switching. TCRdb reprocessed the 5' RACE reads via MiXCR and lists one record per CDR3 protein. The sample consists of fewer than 550,000 distinct CDR3 sequences, roughly an eighth of them appearing once. Of note for this clonotype: Antigen unknown.

This sample also belongs to another study, concerning yellow fever vaccine responses in identical twins.

The V gene is TRBV4-2, the J gene TRBJ2-2; D perhaps matches TRBD2 (7 bases). This sequence was found in a woman between 18 and 29 years old in good health. Sequenced input: CD4+ T cells sorted from blood. The CDR3 nucleotides are TGTGCCAGCAGCCCCCGGGGGGCCGCCGGGGAGCTGTTTTTT. It translates to CASSPRGAAGELFF.